These 10 T cell receptor beta chains were all obtained from the same sample, sequenced in a study of blood T cell repertoires in COVID-19. Data came from immunoSEQ multiplex PCR; TCRdb stores just in-frame clones and leaves some out. The table has under 250,000 clones, under 90% seen once. The sample consisted of PBMCs or T cells enriched from blood (not recorded which). All receptors derive from a woman in her sixties who had recovered from COVID-19.

This chain joins TRBV3-1 (or the pseudogene TRBV3-2) and TRBJ2-1; 7 bases fit TRBD2. The V gene end was trimmed by 3 bases and the J gene end by 4 bases; junction bases not matched to a gene: 9. The germline V gene encodes CDR1 LGHDT and CDR2 YNNKEL (reference sequence). This CDR3 is 16 amino acids long. DNA for the CDR3: TGTGCCAGCAGCCATCGGACCAGCGGGGTTTACAATGAGCAGTTCTTC. This codes for CASSHRTSGVYNEQFF.

The CDR3: CAISRQGNTEAFF. The CDR3 DNA is TGTGCCATCAGTAGACAGGGGAACACTGAAGCTTTCTTT. The V gene is TRBV10-3, the J gene TRBJ1-1, with 7 bases identical to TRBD1. The CDR3 length is 13 residues. Unmatched junction bases numbered 1, after V lost 5 bases and J lost 1 base. Germline values: CDR1 ENHRY, CDR2 SYGVKD.

The rearrangement joins TRBV7-3 to TRBJ1-6; 9 nucleotides match TRBD1. Germline-derived CDR1 and CDR2 are SGHTA and FQGTGA. V was clipped by 5 bases and J by 9 bases; unmatched bases: 8. The CDR3 spans 15 residues. The CDR3, as DNA: TGTGCCAGCAGCCTTTTACAGGGGGCTGGTTCACCCCTCCACTTT. Protein product: CASSLLQGAGSPLHF. The full variable domain, in which reference TRBV7-3 and TRBJ1-6 provide the parts outside the CDR3, is GAGVSQTPSNKVTEKGKYVELRCDPISGHTALYWYRQSLGQGPEFLIYFQGTGAADDSGLPNDRFFAVRPEGSVSTLKIQRTERGDSAVYLCASSLLQGAGSPLHFGNGTRLTVT.

The chain links TRBV19 to TRBJ1-5, with 7 positions matching TRBD1. The V and J ends lost 4 bases and 7 bases, in that order; junction bases with no gene match: 7. Per germline, CDR1 LNHDA and CDR2 SQIVND (reference sequence). The CDR3 length is 14 residues. Written as DNA, the CDR3 is TGTGCCAGTAGTAGACAGGGAGGAGGACAGCCCCAGCATTTT. Translation gives CASSRQGGGQPQHF.

V gene TRBV25-1 combines with J gene TRBJ1-6; tentatively, D is TRBD1 (6 bases). V was trimmed by 5 bases and J by 9 bases, leaving 14 bases between them. This CDR3 has 14 amino acids. The V gene's germline CDR1 is MGHDK and CDR2 SYGVNS. The CDR3 DNA sequence: TGTGCCAGCAGTCCACAGGGTATTATTTCACCCCTCCACTTT. Protein product: CASSPQGIISPLHF.

The V gene is TRBV19, the J gene TRBJ1-2; no clear D. V gave up 5 bases and J gave up 1 base, with 8 bases separating them. In germline, CDR1 is LNHDA, CDR2 SQIVND (reference sequence). There are 13 residues in the CDR3. The CDR3, as DNA: TGTGCCAGTAGTCTAGGCAGTAACTATGGCTACACCTTC. As protein: CASSLGSNYGYTF.

V and J are TRBV7-2 and TRBJ2-7, with 14 bases aligning to TRBD2. This CDR3 is built from 15 residues. V shed 6 bases and J 6 bases; nucleotides not matched to a gene: 7. From germline, CDR1 is SGHTA and CDR2 FQGNSA. The CDR3 reads CASRNPGTSGGEQYF. In DNA, the CDR3 is TGTGCCAGCAGAAACCCCGGGACTAGCGGGGGCGAGCAGTACTTC. Using reference TRBV7-2 and TRBJ2-7 for the parts outside the CDR3, the full variable domain is GAGVSQSPSNKVTEKGKDVELRCDPISGHTALYWYRQSLGQGLEFLIYFQGNSAPDKSGLPSDRFSAERTGGSVSTLTIQRTQQEDSAVYLCASRNPGTSGGEQYFGPGTRLTVT.

This chain links TRBV7-9 with TRBJ1-5; tentatively, D is TRBD1 (6 bases). CDR3 length equals 14 residues. CDR1 is SEHNR and CDR2 is FQNEAQ in the germline V gene (reference sequence). The CDR3: CATARGSGNQPQHF. The DNA of the CDR3 is TGTGCTACCGCCAGGGGCTCGGGCAATCAGCCCCAGCATTTT.

The J gene is TRBJ1-1, the V gene TRBV10-2; 7 nucleotides line up with TRBD1. Germline V gives CDR1 WSHSY, CDR2 SAAADI. Trimming took 5 bases from V and 3 from J; bases not matched to a gene: 6. This CDR3 contains 14 residues. The CDR3 sequence: CASSIVDRDTEAFF. The CDR3 DNA sequence: TGCGCCAGCAGTATAGTTGACAGGGACACTGAAGCTTTCTTT.

The V and J genes are TRBV7-3 and TRBJ2-2; 12 bases match TRBD2. The J segment lost 6 bases and the V segment lost 5 bases, leaving 10 bases of the junction unmatched. This CDR3 has 17 residues. Per germline, CDR1 SGHTA and CDR2 FQGTGA. CDR3 residues: CASSPTSLAGGAGELFF. CDR3 nucleotide sequence: TGTGCCAGCAGCCCCACCTCACTAGCGGGGGGAGCCGGGGAGCTGTTTTTT.